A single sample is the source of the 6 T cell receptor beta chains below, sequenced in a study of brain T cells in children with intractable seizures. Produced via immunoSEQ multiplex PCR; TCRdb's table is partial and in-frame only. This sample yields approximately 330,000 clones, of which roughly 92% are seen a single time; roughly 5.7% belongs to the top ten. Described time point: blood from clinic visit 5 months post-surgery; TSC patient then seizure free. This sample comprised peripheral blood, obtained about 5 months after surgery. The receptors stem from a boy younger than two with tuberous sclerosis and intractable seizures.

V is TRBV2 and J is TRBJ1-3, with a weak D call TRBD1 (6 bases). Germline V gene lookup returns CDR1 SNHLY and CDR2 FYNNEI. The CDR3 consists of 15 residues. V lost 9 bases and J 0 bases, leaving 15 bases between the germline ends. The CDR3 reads CASLGGAFSGNTIYF. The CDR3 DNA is TGTGCCAGTTTAGGGGGTGCCTTCTCTGGAAACACCATATATTTT.

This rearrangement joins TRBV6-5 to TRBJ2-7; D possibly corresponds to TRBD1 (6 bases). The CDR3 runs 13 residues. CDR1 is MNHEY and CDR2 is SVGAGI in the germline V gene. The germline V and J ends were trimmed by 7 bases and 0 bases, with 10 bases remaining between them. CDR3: CASNIQGSYEQYF. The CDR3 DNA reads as TGTGCCAGCAATATACAGGGCTCCTACGAGCAGTACTTC.

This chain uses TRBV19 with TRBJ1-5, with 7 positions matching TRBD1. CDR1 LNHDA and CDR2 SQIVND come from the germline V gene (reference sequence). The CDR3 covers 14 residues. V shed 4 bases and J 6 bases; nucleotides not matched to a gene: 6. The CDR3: CASSRGGGGQPQHF. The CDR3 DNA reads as TGTGCCAGTAGTAGGGGAGGGGGCGGTCAGCCCCAGCATTTT.

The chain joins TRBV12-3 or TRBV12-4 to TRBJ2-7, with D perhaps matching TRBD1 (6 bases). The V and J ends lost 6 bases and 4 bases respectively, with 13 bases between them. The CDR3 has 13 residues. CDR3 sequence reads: CASSSPTGYEQYF. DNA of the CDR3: TGTGCCAGCAGCTCTCCTACAGGGTACGAGCAGTACTTC.

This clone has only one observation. CDR3 amino acids: CASSLGRGDRASTDTQYF. The CDR3 DNA reads TGTGCCAGCAGCTTAGGCCGGGGGGACAGGGCCAGCACAGATACGCAGTATTTT. The chain couples TRBV13 to TRBJ2-3; TRBD1 agrees at 9 bases. Germline CDR1 is PRHDT and CDR2 is FYEKMQ (reference sequence). This CDR3 contains 18 residues. V shed 0 bases, J shed 0 bases, and the junction held 7 bases outside the gene matches.

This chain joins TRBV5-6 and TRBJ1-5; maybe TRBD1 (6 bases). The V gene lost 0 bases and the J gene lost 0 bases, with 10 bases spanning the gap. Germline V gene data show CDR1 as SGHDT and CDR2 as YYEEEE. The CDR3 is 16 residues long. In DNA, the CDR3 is TGTGCCAGCAGCTTGGCAGGGGCAGTTAGCAATCAGCCCCAGCATTTT. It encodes CASSLAGAVSNQPQHF.